The entry that follows covers one T cell receptor (beta chain) sequence. TCRdb keeps only in-frame clones here, not all; method: immunoSEQ multiplex PCR. The sample shows around 150,000 clones, about 81% of them seen only once. The source of the sample is a study of blood T cell repertoires in COVID-19. CDR3 length equals 15 residues. The V segment lost 7 bases and the J segment 4 bases; nucleotides outside the gene matches: 9. Germline CDR1 is LNHDA and CDR2 is SQIVND (reference sequence). The TCR comes from a human donor in a cohort sampled during active COVID-19. Sequenced input: peripheral blood. The rearrangement joins TRBV19 to TRBJ2-2; TRBD2 agrees at 7 bases. The CDR3 region has the DNA TGTGCCAGTATGGGAAGGACTAGACCCACCGGGGAGCTGTTTTTT. It encodes CASMGRTRPTGELFF.